Shown below are 27 T cell receptor beta chains from a single sample sequenced in a study of PD-1 blockade in classical Hodgkin lymphoma. Profiled with immunoSEQ multiplex PCR; TCRdb holds only in-frame clones, not every one. The sample holds tens of thousands of clones, more than 75% seen once. In every patient, relapse followed autologous stem cell transplantation, while exposure to brentuximab vedotin differed. The sequencing here drew on peripheral blood mononuclear cells (PBMCs), taken before the second cycle of nivolumab. These receptors all stem from a human donor with classical Hodgkin lymphoma.

In its sample, this clone was seen once. The genes are TRBV5-1 and TRBJ1-1, with 8 bases matching TRBD1. The V segment lost 0 bases and the J segment 6 bases; nucleotides outside the gene matches: 4. CDR1 SGHRS and CDR2 YFSETQ come from the germline V gene. The CDR3 runs 14 residues. The CDR3 DNA is TGCGCCAGCAGCTTGGAGGACAGGGCCCCTGAAGCTTTCTTT. Translating gives CASSLEDRAPEAFF.

The gene calls are TRBV11-2 and TRBJ1-4, with D perhaps TRBD1 (6 bases). Trimming took off 1 base at V and 4 bases at J, with 10 bases between the two ends. The CDR3 is made up of 15 amino acids. CDR1 is SGHAT, CDR2 FQNNGV, per germline. DNA for the CDR3: TGTGCCAGCAGCTTAGGGACAGTCTTTAATGAAAAACTGTTTTTT. Residues: CASSLGTVFNEKLFF.

J is TRBJ2-1 and V is TRBV6-1; D may match TRBD1 or TRBD2 (5 bases each). Germline CDR1 reads MNHNS; CDR2 reads SASEGT. The CDR3 totals 15 residues. V lost 9 bases to trimming and J lost 2 bases, with 17 bases between them. Here the CDR3 reads CASLNGGWTYNEQFF. CDR3 DNA sequence: TGTGCCAGTTTAAATGGGGGTTGGACCTACAATGAGCAGTTCTTC.

V gene TRBV11-3 combines with J gene TRBJ2-5, with a possible D match to TRBD2 (5 bases). The CDR3 has 13 residues. V lost 5 bases to trimming and J lost 2 bases, with 9 bases between them. Germline V CDR1 and CDR2: SGHNT, YENEEA. The CDR3 DNA follows: TGTGCCAGCAGCCTAGGAGGTCAAGAGACCCAGTACTTC. Amino acids: CASSLGGQETQYF. The full variable domain, in which reference TRBV11-3 and TRBJ2-5 provide the parts outside the CDR3, is EAGVVQSPRYKIIEKKQPVAFWCNPISGHNTLYWYLQNLGQGPELLIRYENEEAVDDSQLPKDRFSAERLKGVDSTLKIQPAELGDSAVYLCASSLGGQETQYFGPGTRLLVL.

The sample holds one count of this clone. The rearrangement joins TRBV6-6 to TRBJ1-1; D may be TRBD1 (6 bases). There are 15 residues in the CDR3. Germline CDR1 and CDR2: MNHNY and SVGAGI (reference sequence). V dropped 8 bases and J dropped 5 bases, with 21 bases sitting between them. The CDR3 bases are TGTGCCAGCGAAGCGGACAGCCTAGAAGGTACTGAAGCTTTCTTT. Protein: CASEADSLEGTEAFF.

The chain uses TRBV6-1 and TRBJ1-5; 7 bases match TRBD1. CDR1 is MNHNS and CDR2 is SASEGT in the germline V gene. J gave up 2 bases and V 2 bases, and 9 bases lay outside the gene matches. The CDR3 consists of 17 residues. DNA for the CDR3: TGTGCCAGCAGTGAATACCCGACAGGGATAGGCAATCAGCCCCAGCATTTT. It specifies CASSEYPTGIGNQPQHF.

The rearrangement uses TRBV29-1 and TRBJ2-5, with TRBD1 as a possible D gene (6 bases). Germline V gives CDR1 SQVTM, CDR2 ANQGSEA. The CDR3 extends over 11 amino acids. Trimming shortened V by 6 bases and J by 3 bases, and 8 bases separated the two germline ends. Here the CDR3 DNA reads TGCAGCGTAGGACAGAAAGAGACCCAGTACTTC. Translated, it gives CSVGQKETQYF.

J is TRBJ1-6 and V is TRBV5-1, with unresolved D. This CDR3 comprises 13 residues. Germline CDR1 SGHRS, CDR2 YFSETQ. V was pared by 0 bases and J by 9 bases, with 7 bases between. The CDR3 loop is CASSLAGPSPLHF. Here the CDR3 DNA reads TGCGCCAGCAGCTTGGCCGGTCCTTCACCCCTCCACTTT.

The chain uses TRBV7-9 and TRBJ2-2, with 12 bases identical to TRBD1. Per the germline V gene, CDR1 is SEHNR and CDR2 is FQNEAQ (reference sequence). After removal of 4 bases from V and 7 bases from J, the junction contained 7 bases not matched to a gene. CDR3 length: 16 amino acids. The CDR3 DNA reads as TGTGCCAGCAGCTCCTCCGGGACAGGGGGCCACGGGGAGCTGTTTTTT. Encoded protein: CASSSSGTGGHGELFF.

As to this clone: The junction departs from germline at one end; a sequencing error may be responsible. Other DNA variants within this sample encode the same CDR3. The V and J genes are TRBV12-5 and TRBJ1-2; D remains unclear. Germline CDR1 and CDR2: LGHNT and FRNRAP. The CDR3 consists of 13 residues. The CDR3 nucleotides read TGCGCTAGTGGTCCCAGTGCGACCGGGGGCTACACCTTC. This gives the protein CASGPSATGGYTF.

The rearrangement uses TRBV10-1 and TRBJ2-2, with unresolved D. The germline CDR1 and CDR2 sequences are WNHNN and SYGVQD (reference sequence). The V and J ends lost 2 bases and 1 base respectively, with 2 bases between them. This CDR3 spans 13 amino acids. CDR3 bases: TGCGCCAGCAGTGAGAGGAACACCGGGGAGCTGTTTTTT. This codes for CASSERNTGELFF.

This sequence joins TRBV18 and TRBJ2-5, with D tentatively TRBD1 (7 bases). V was trimmed by 6 bases and J by 5 bases, leaving 16 bases between them. CDR1 and CDR2 from the germline V gene are KGHSH and LQKENI. The CDR3 length is 14 residues. CDR3 in DNA: TGTGCCAGCTCGGAGGGGGCGGCATATGAGACCCAGTACTTC. Its protein product is CASSEGAAYETQYF.

The chain carries TRBV5-5 and TRBJ1-4; the match to TRBD1 covers 7 bases. The CDR3 has 15 amino acids. Germline V gene data show CDR1 as SGHKS and CDR2 as YYEKEE (reference sequence). V was clipped by 0 bases and J by 4 bases; unmatched bases: 3. For the CDR3, the DNA is TGTGCCAGCAGCTTGGTGGGGACAGTTAATGAAAAACTGTTTTTT. Protein sequence: CASSLVGTVNEKLFF.

In its sample, this clone was seen once. This chain uses TRBV11-1 with TRBJ1-6; D is uncertain. Germline CDR1 and CDR2: SGHAT and FQDESV (reference sequence). The CDR3 extends over 14 amino acids. V was pared by 1 base and J by 8 bases, with 9 bases between. CDR3 coding DNA: TGTGCCAGCAGCTTAGTCATCGGGTATTCACCCCTCCACTTT. Its translation: CASSLVIGYSPLHF.

This chain's CDR3 is CASSLPGDTYGYTF. CDR3 nucleotides: TGCGCCAGCAGCTTGCCGGGCGACACGTATGGCTACACCTTC. The V call is TRBV5-1, the J call TRBJ1-2; D is ambiguous. The CDR3 is 14 residues long. V was cut by 1 base and J by 5 bases, with 12 bases left in between. The germline V gene has CDR1 SGHRS and CDR2 YFSETQ.

The J gene is TRBJ1-6, the V gene TRBV30; D is unclear. The CDR3 has 12 amino acids. V was trimmed by 3 bases and J by 8 bases, leaving 8 bases between them. Germline loops: CDR1 GTSNPN, CDR2 SVGIG (reference sequence). The chain's CDR3 is CAWRGYDSPLHF. For the CDR3, the DNA is TGTGCCTGGAGAGGATACGATTCACCCCTCCACTTT.

This chain connects TRBV6-5 to TRBJ2-7; the D gene is possibly TRBD1 (6 bases). Between the trimmed V and J ends, which lost 2 bases and 0 bases, there was a span of 14 bases. This CDR3 is built from 16 residues. Per germline, CDR1 MNHEY and CDR2 SVGAGI. The chain's CDR3 is CASSYADRTPSYEQYF. The CDR3 DNA is TGTGCCAGCAGTTACGCGGACAGAACCCCCTCCTACGAGCAGTACTTC.

The table lists this clone with a few counts. J is TRBJ1-5 and V is TRBV25-1; 7 bases map to TRBD1. Germline CDR1 and CDR2: MGHDK and SYGVNS. The J segment lost 2 bases and the V segment lost 2 bases, leaving 0 bases of the junction unmatched. The CDR3 runs 14 residues. The CDR3 bases are TGTGCCAGCAGTGAAGGGACAGGCAATCAGCCCCAGCATTTT. It translates to CASSEGTGNQPQHF.

The V and J genes are TRBV4-2 and TRBJ1-1, with D possibly matching TRBD1 (6 bases). V lost 4 bases and J lost 1, with 7 bases in between. Per germline, CDR1 LGHNA and CDR2 YNFKEQ. CDR3 length: 13 residues. CDR3 coding DNA: TGTGCCAGCAGCCTGGGACAGAACACTGAAGCTTTCTTT. Protein product: CASSLGQNTEAFF.

This clone has a single count. The chain is built from TRBV5-1 and TRBJ2-5; TRBD2 might be the D (6 bases). The CDR3 runs to 15 residues. V was trimmed by 0 bases and J by 5 bases, leaving 14 bases between them. Germline CDR1 SGHRS, CDR2 YFSETQ. DNA of the CDR3: TGCGCCAGCAGCTTGGCGTCGGGAGAAGGTGAGACCCAGTACTTC. It encodes CASSLASGEGETQYF.

The V gene is TRBV19, the J gene TRBJ1-2, with 8 bases identical to TRBD1. The ends lost 5 bases at V and 8 bases at J; junction bases unmatched: 10. The CDR3 covers 14 residues. Germline V gene lookup returns CDR1 LNHDA and CDR2 SQIVND (reference sequence). CDR3 residues: CASSFPDREKGYTF. For the CDR3, the DNA is TGTGCCAGTAGTTTTCCGGACAGGGAAAAAGGCTACACCTTC. Full variable domain (remainder filled in from reference TRBV19 and TRBJ1-2): DGGITQSPKYLFRKEGQNVTLSCEQNLNHDAMYWYRQDPGQGLRLIYYSQIVNDFQKGDIAEGYSVSREKKESFPLTVTSAQKNPTAFYLCASSFPDREKGYTFGSGTRLTVV.

This clone was detected once. This chain links TRBV2 with TRBJ1-1; D is possibly TRBD1 (5 bases). The V end lost 2 bases, the J end lost 1 base, and 11 bases lay between the germline ends. The length of the CDR3 is 15 residues. Germline V gene data show CDR1 as SNHLY and CDR2 as FYNNEI. The CDR3 bases are TGTGCCAGCAGTGAACGGGGGACGAAGAACACTGAAGCTTTCTTT. As protein: CASSERGTKNTEAFF.

The rearrangement joins TRBV28 to TRBJ2-3; 9 nucleotides align to TRBD2. CDR1 is MDHEN, CDR2 SYDVKM, per germline. The CDR3 runs to 14 residues. The V segment lost 4 bases and the J segment 3 bases; nucleotides outside the gene matches: 2. CDR3 in DNA: TGTGCCAGCAGTTCTAGCGGGGAGACAGATACGCAGTATTTT. It yields the protein CASSSSGETDTQYF.

The chain has TRBV30 and TRBJ1-5, with TRBD1 matching 8 bases. The CDR3 sequence is 14 residues long. The V gene's germline CDR1 is GTSNPN and CDR2 SVGIG (reference sequence). J was trimmed by 3 bases and V by 4 bases; bases with no gene match: 5. CDR3 residues: CAWTFRGPNQPQHF. CDR3 coding DNA: TGTGCCTGGACCTTCAGGGGGCCCAATCAGCCCCAGCATTTT.

V and J are TRBV5-1 and TRBJ2-5; D is uncertain. V was shortened by 4 bases and J by 5 bases, with 6 bases between the two germline ends. The germline V gene encodes CDR1 SGHRS and CDR2 YFSETQ. The CDR3 runs 11 residues. CDR3 DNA sequence: TGCGCCAGCAGCCCAGACGAGACCCAGTACTTC. It yields the protein CASSPDETQYF.

CDR3 nucleotide sequence: TGTGCCTGGCATACTAACACCGGGGAGCTGTTTTTT. It yields the protein CAWHTNTGELFF. The chain carries TRBV30 and TRBJ2-2; no clear D gene. Between the trimmed V and J ends, which lost 5 bases and 2 bases, there was a span of 6 bases. There are 12 residues in the CDR3. The germline V gene encodes CDR1 GTSNPN and CDR2 SVGIG (reference sequence). Variable domain in full (rest from reference TRBV30 and TRBJ2-2): SQTIHQWPATLVQPVGSPLSLECTVEGTSNPNLYWYRQAAGRGLQLLFYSVGIGQISSEVPQNLSASRPQDRQFILSSKKLLLSDSGFYLCAWHTNTGELFFGEGSRLTVL.

The chain links TRBV30 to TRBJ2-6, with D unclear. V was pared by 2 bases and J by 4 bases, with 12 bases between. The CDR3 is made up of 15 amino acids. CDR1 is GTSNPN and CDR2 is SVGIG in the germline V gene (reference sequence). For the CDR3, the DNA is TGTGCCTGGAGTCCGCCGGCTACCGGGGCCAACGTCCTGACTTTC. Protein product: CAWSPPATGANVLTF.